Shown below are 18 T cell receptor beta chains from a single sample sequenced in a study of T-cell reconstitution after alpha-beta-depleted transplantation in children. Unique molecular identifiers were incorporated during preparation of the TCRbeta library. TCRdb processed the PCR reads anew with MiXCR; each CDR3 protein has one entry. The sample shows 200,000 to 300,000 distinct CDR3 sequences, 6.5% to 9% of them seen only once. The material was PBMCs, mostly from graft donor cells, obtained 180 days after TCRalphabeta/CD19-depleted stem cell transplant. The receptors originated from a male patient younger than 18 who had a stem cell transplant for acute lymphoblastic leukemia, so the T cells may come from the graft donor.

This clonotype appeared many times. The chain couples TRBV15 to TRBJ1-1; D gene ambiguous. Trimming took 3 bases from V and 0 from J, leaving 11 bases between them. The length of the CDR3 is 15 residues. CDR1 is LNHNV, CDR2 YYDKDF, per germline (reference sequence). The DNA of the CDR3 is TGTGCCACCAGCAGGGACCAATCCATGAACACTGAAGCTTTCTTT. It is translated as CATSRDQSMNTEAFF.

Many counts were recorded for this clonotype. CDR3 in DNA: TGTGCCAGCAGTACCAGACAGGGGCCCACAGATACGCAGTATTTT. This encodes CASSTRQGPTDTQYF. The chain links TRBV12-3 or TRBV12-4 to TRBJ2-3; 8 bases map to TRBD1. The CDR3 totals 15 residues. The J segment lost 2 bases and the V segment lost 5 bases, leaving 6 bases of the junction unmatched.

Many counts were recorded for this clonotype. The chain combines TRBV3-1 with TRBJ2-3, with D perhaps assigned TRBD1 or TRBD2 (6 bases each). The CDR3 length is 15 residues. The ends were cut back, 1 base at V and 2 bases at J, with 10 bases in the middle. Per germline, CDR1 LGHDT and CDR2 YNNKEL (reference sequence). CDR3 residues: CASSQVGGLTDTQYF. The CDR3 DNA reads TGTGCCAGCAGCCAAGTAGGGGGGCTCACAGATACGCAGTATTTT.

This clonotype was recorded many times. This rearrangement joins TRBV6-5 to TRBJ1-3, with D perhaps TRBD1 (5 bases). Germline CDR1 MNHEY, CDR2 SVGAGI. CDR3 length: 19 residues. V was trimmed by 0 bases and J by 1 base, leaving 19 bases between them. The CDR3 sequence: CASSYSWLPGAASGNTIYF. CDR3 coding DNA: TGTGCCAGCAGTTACTCATGGTTACCCGGGGCGGCATCTGGAAACACCATATATTTT.

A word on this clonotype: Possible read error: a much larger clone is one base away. CDR3 protein: CASSRPPGRLYEQYF. The CDR3, as DNA: TGTGCCAGCAGTCGGCCTCCGGGACGCCTTTACGAGCAGTACTTC. The chain links TRBV6-1 to TRBJ2-7; D could derive from TRBD1 or TRBD2 (5 bases each). The CDR3 sequence is 15 residues long. Germline CDR1 and CDR2: MNHNS and SASEGT. The V and J ends lost 5 bases and 4 bases respectively, with 18 bases between them.

The CDR3 DNA reads TGCAGTGCTAGAGAGGAGGGGGTCGAGCAGTACTTC. Translation gives CSAREEGVEQYF. This chain joins TRBV20-1 and TRBJ2-7; D may match TRBD1 or TRBD2 (6 bases each). V was shortened by 0 bases and J by 6 bases, with 9 bases between the two germline ends. The CDR3 covers 12 residues. In germline, CDR1 is DFQATT, CDR2 SNEGSKA (reference sequence).

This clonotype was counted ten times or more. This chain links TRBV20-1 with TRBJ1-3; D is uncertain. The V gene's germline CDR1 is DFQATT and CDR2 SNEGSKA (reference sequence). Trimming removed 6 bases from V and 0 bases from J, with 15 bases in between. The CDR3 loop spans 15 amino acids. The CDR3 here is CSALSSPSSGNTIYF. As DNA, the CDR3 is TGCAGTGCGCTTTCTAGTCCCAGCTCTGGAAACACCATATATTTT.

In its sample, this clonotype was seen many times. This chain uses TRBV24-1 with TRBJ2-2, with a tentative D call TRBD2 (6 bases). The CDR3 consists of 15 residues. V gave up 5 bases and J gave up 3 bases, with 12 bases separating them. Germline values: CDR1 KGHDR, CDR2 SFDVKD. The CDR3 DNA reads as TGTGCCACCAGTGCCCTTCCGGGGGACACCGGGGAGCTGTTTTTT. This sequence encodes CATSALPGDTGELFF.

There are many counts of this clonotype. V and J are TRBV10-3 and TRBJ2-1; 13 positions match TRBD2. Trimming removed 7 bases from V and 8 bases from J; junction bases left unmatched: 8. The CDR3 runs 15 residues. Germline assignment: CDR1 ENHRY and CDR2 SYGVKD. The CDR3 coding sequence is TGTGCCATCACCCCGACTAGCGGGAGGATGGATGAGCAGTTCTTC. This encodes CAITPTSGRMDEQFF.

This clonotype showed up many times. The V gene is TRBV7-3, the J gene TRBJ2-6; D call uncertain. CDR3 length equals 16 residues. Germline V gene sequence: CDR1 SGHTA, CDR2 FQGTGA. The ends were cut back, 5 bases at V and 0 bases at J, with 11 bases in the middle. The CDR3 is CASSQPVPSGANVLTF. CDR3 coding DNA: TGTGCCAGCAGCCAGCCAGTTCCCTCTGGGGCCAACGTCCTGACTTTC.

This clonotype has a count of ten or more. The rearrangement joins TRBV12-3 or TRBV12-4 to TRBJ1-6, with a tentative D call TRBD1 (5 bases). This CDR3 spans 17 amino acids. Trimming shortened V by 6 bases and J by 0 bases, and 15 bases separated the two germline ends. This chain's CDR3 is CASRFWDSSSYNSPLHF. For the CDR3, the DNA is TGTGCCAGCAGATTCTGGGACTCTAGCTCCTATAATTCACCCCTCCACTTT.

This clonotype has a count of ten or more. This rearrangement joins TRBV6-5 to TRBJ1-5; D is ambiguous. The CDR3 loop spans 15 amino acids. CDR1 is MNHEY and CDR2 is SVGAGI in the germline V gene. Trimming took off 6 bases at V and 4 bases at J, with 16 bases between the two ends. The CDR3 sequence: CASSHKRPGNQPQHF. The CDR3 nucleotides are TGTGCCAGCAGCCACAAACGGCCGGGAAATCAGCCCCAGCATTTT.

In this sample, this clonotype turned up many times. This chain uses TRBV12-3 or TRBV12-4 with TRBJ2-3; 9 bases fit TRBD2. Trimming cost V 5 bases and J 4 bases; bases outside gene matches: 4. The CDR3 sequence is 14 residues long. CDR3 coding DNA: TGTGCCAGCAGTCCAAGCGGGGGGCCAGATACGCAGTATTTT. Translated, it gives CASSPSGGPDTQYF.

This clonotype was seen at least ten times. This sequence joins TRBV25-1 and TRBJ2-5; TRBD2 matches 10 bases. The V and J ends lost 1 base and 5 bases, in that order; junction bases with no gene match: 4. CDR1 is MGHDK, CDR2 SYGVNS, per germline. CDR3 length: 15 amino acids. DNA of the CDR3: TGTGCCAGCAGTGAATGGAGCGGGAGGGCTGAGACCCAGTACTTC. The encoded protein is CASSEWSGRAETQYF.

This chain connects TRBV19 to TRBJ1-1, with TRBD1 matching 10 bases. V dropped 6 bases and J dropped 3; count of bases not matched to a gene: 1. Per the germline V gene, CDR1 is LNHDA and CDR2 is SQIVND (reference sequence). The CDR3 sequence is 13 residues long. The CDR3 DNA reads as TGTGCCAGTAGGGACAGGGGGTACACTGAAGCTTTCTTT. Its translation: CASRDRGYTEAFF.

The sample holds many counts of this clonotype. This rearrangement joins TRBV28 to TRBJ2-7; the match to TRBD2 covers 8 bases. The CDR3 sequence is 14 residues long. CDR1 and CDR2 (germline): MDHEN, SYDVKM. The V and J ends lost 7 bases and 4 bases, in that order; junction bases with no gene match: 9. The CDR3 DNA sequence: TGTGCCAGCATCTCGACTAGCGCTACTTACGAGCAGTACTTC. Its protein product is CASISTSATYEQYF. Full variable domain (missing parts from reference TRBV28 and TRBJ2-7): DVKVTQSSRYLVKRTGEKVFLECVQDMDHENMFWYRQDPGLGLRLIYFSYDVKMKEKGDIPEGYSVSREKKERFSLILESASTNQTSMYLCASISTSATYEQYFGPGTRLTVT.

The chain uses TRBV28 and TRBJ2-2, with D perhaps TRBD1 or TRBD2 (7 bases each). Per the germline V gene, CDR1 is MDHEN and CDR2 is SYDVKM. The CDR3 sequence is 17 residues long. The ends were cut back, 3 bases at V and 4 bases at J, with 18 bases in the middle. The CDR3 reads CASSFPQGRALTGELFF. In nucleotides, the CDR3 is TGTGCCAGCAGTTTCCCACAGGGGAGGGCGCTCACCGGGGAGCTGTTTTTT.

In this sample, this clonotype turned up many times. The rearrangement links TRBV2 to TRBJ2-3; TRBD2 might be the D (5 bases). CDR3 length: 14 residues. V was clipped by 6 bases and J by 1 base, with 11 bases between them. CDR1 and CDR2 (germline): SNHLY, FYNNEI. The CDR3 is CASRWRAGTDTQYF. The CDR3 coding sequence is TGTGCCAGCAGGTGGCGGGCGGGCACAGATACGCAGTATTTT.